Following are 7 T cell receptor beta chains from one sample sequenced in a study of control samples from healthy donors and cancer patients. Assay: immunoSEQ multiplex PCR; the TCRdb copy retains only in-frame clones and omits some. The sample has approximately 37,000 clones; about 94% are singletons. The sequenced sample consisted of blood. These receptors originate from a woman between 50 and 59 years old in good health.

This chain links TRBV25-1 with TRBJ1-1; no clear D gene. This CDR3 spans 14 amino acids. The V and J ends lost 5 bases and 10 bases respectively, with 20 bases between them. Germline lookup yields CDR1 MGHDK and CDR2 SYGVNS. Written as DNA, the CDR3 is TGTGCCAGCAGTACCTCTGGGTCTTCGGGAGGAGCTTTCTTT. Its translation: CASSTSGSSGGAFF. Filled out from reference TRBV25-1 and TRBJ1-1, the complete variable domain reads EADIYQTPRYLVIGTGKKITLECSQTMGHDKMYWYQQDPGMELHLIHYSYGVNSTEKGDLSSESTVSRIRTEHFPLTLESARPSHTSQYLCASSTSGSSGGAFFGQGTRLTVV.

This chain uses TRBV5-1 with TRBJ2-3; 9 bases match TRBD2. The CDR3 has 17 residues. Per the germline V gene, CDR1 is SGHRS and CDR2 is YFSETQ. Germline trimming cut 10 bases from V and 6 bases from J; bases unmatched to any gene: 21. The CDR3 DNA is TGCGCCCGCACCCTGGCGGGCGGGGGGGGACCTCATGATACGCAGTATTTT. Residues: CARTLAGGGGPHDTQYF. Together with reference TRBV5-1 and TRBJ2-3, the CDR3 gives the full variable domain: KAGVTQTPRYLIKTRGQQVTLSCSPISGHRSVSWYQQTPGQGLQFLFEYFSETQRNKGNFPGRFSGRQFSNSRSEMNVSTLELGDSALYLCARTLAGGGGPHDTQYFGPGTRLTVL.

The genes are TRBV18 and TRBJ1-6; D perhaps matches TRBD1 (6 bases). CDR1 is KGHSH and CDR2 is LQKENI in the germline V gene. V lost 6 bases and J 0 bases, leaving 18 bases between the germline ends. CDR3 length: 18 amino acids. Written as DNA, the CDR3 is TGTGCCAGCTCCGACCCGGGGGCAATCAGCTCCTATAATTCACCCCTCCACTTT. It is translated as CASSDPGAISSYNSPLHF.

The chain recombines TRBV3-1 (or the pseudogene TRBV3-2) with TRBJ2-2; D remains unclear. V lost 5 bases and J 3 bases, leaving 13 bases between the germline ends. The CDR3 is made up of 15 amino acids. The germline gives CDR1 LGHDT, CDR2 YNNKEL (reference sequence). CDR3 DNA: TGTGCCAGCAGCGCCCTCCGCTGGGACACCGGGGAGCTGTTTTTT. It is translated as CASSALRWDTGELFF.

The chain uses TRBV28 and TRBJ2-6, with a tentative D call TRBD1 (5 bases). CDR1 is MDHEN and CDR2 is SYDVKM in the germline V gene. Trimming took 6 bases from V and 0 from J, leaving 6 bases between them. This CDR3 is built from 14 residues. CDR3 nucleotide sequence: TGTGCCAGCAGGACAGCCTCTGGGGCCAACGTCCTGACTTTC. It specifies CASRTASGANVLTF. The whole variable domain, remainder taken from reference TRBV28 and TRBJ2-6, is DVKVTQSSRYLVKRTGEKVFLECVQDMDHENMFWYRQDPGLGLRLIYFSYDVKMKEKGDIPEGYSVSREKKERFSLILESASTNQTSMYLCASRTASGANVLTFGAGSRLTVL.

The CDR3 DNA sequence: TGTGCCAGCTCCTTCCAGGGGGGCACTGAAGCTTTCTTT. Protein: CASSFQGGTEAFF. The J gene is TRBJ1-1, the V gene TRBV6-4; 7 bases fit TRBD1. With V trimmed by 8 bases and J by 4 bases, 7 bases remained unmatched. Germline CDR1 reads MRHNA; CDR2 reads SNTAGT. This CDR3 spans 13 amino acids.

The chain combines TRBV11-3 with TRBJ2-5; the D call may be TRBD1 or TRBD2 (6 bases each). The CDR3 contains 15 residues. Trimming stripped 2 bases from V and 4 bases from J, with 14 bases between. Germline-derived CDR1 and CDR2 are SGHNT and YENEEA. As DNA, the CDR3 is TGTGCCAGCAGCTTAACCCTTGGGGGGCGAGAGACCCAGTACTTC. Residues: CASSLTLGGRETQYF.